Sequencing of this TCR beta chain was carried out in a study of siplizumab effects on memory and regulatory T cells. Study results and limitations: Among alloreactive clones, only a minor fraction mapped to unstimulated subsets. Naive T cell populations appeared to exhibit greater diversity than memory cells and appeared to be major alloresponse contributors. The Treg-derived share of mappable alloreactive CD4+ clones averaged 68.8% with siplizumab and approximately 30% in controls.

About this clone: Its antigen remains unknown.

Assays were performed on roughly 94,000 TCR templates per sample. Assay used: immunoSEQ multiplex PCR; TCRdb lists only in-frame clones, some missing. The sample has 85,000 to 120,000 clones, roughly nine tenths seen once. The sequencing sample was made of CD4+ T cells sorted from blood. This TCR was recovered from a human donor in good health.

The CDR3 nucleotides read TGTGCTTCCGAACCGGGGCCCGGGGAGCTGTTTTTT. Translated, it gives CASEPGPGELFF. The V call is TRBV6-1, the J call TRBJ2-2; the D call may be TRBD1 or TRBD2 (5 bases each). This CDR3 region has 12 residues. The germline gives CDR1 MNHNS, CDR2 SASEGT.